This T cell receptor (beta chain) was sequenced for a study of T cell repertoires in cytomegalovirus infection. V was trimmed by 1 base and J by 3 bases, leaving 8 bases between them. Germline V gives CDR1 SGHTA, CDR2 FQGNSA. This CDR3 is built from 14 residues. This clonotype was picked up many times. Via MiXCR, TCRdb re-called the reads, giving one row per CDR3 protein. The data show around 350,000 distinct CDR3 sequences, about a sixth seen once. Sequenced: PBMCs. The receptor comes from a human donor in good health (CMV status not recorded). Some clones in this sample may be carry-over from other donors' samples. The V gene is TRBV7-2, the J gene TRBJ2-3; D uncertain. The CDR3 sequence is CASSLGIWTDTQYF. Written as DNA, the CDR3 is TGTGCCAGCAGCTTAGGAATATGGACAGATACGCAGTATTTT.